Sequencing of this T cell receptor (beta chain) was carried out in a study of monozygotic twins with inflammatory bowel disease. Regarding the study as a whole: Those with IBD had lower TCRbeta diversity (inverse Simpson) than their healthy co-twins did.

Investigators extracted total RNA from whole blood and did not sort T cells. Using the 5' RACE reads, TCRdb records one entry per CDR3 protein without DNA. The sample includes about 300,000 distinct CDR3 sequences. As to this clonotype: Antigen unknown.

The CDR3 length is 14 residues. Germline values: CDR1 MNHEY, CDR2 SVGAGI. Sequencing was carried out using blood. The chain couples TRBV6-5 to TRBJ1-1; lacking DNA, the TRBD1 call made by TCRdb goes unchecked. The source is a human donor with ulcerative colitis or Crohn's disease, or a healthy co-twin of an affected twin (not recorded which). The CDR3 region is CASSSDRGLTEAFF.